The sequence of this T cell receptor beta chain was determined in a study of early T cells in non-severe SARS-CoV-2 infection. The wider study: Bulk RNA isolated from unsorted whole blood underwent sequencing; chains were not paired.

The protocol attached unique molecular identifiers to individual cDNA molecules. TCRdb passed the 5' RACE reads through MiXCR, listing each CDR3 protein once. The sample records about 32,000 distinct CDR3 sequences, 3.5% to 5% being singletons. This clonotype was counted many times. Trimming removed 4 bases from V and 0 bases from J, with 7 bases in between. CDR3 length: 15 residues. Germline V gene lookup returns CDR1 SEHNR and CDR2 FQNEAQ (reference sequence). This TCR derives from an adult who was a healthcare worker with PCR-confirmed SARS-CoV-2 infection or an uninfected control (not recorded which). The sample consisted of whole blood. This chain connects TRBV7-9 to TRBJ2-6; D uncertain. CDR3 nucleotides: TGTGCCAGCAGCTCCGTAAGCTCTGGGGCCAACGTCCTGACTTTC. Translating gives CASSSVSSGANVLTF.